This TCR beta chain stems from a study of radiotherapy plus CTLA-4 blockade in lung cancer. Per germline, CDR1 SQVTM and CDR2 ANQGSEA. V shed 4 bases and J shed 6 bases, with 7 bases lying between them. This CDR3 spans 12 amino acids. The assay was immunoSEQ multiplex PCR, and TCRdb's table has in-frame clones only and misses some. The sample records 30,000 to 45,000 clones, roughly 72% being singletons. The table lists this clone with a few counts. The rearrangement uses TRBV29-1 and TRBJ1-6; D remains unclear. The TCR comes from a human donor with non-small cell lung cancer who had stable disease on radiotherapy plus ipilimumab. The sequencing here drew on peripheral blood, taken from a patient treated with radiotherapy plus ipilimumab. The CDR3 bases are TGCAGCGTTGGTGAGCCTAATTCACCCCTCCACTTT. Translating it yields CSVGEPNSPLHF.